This T cell receptor beta chain comes out of a study of cytomegalovirus exposure and HLA in healthy donors. This clone was counted only a few times. No antigen is known for it. The PCR ran on 60 Vbeta and 13 Jbeta primers. Sequencing was performed with immunoSEQ multiplex PCR; in TCRdb, only in-frame clones are kept and a portion is missing. The sample lists 55,000 to 80,000 clones; 70% to 75% were seen once. The CDR3 length is 13 residues. Germline V gene sequence: CDR1 SGHTA, CDR2 FQGNSA. V dropped 5 bases and J dropped 5 bases, with 12 bases sitting between them. Study conclusions and caveats: Reports state that TCR beta sequences accurately predicted most subjects' HLA-A and HLA-B alleles.

The chain couples TRBV7-2 to TRBJ1-2; D ambiguous. The TCR originated in a woman in her twenties or thirties in good health and CMV-seronegative. Sequences were obtained from PBMCs. CDR3 in amino acids: CASSPTPWYGYTF. The CDR3, as DNA: TGTGCCAGCAGCCCTACCCCTTGGTATGGCTACACCTTC.